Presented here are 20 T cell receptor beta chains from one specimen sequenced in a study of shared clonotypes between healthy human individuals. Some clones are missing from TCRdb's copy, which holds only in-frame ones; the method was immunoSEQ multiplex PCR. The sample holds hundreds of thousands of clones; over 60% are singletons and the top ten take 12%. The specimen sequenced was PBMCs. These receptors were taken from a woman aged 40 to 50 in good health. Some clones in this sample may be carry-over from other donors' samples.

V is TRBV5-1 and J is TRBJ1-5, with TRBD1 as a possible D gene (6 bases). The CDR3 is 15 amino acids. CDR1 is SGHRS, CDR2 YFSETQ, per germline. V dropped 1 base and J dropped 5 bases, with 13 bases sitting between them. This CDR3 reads CASSLMGTRDQPQHF. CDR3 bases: TGCGCCAGCAGCTTGATGGGGACAAGGGATCAGCCCCAGCATTTT.

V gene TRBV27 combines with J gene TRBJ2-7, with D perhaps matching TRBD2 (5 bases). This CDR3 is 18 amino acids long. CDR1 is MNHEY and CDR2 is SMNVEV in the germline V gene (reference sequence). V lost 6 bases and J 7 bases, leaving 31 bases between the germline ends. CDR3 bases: TGTGCCAGCAGCCGCGTCGGGTATTCGGCTAGCACTGGGTCAGAGCAGTACTTC. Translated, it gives CASSRVGYSASTGSEQYF.

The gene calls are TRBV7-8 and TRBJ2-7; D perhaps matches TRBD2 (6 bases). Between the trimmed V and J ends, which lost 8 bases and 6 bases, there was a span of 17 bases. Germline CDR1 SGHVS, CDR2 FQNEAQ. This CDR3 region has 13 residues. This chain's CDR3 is CASAGRLPLEQYF. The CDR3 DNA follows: TGTGCCAGCGCGGGGAGGTTACCCCTCGAGCAGTACTTC.

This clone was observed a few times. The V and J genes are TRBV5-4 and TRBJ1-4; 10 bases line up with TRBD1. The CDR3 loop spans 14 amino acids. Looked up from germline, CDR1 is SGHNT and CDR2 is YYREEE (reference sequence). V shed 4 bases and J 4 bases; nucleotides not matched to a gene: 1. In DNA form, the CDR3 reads TGTGCCAGCAGCCGGGACAGGGGTAATGAAAAACTGTTTTTT. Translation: CASSRDRGNEKLFF.

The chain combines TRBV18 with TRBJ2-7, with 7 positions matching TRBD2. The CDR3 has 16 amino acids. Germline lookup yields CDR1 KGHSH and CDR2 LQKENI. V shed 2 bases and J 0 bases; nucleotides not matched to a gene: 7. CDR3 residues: CASSPGGSGGSYEQYF. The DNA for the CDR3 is TGTGCCAGCTCACCAGGCGGGAGTGGGGGCTCCTACGAGCAGTACTTC. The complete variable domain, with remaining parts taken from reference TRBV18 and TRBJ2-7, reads NAGVMQNPRHLVRRRGQEARLRCSPMKGHSHVYWYRQLPEEGLKFMVYLQKENIIDESGMPKERFSAEFPKEGPSILRIQQVVRGDSAAYFCASSPGGSGGSYEQYFGPGTRLTVT.

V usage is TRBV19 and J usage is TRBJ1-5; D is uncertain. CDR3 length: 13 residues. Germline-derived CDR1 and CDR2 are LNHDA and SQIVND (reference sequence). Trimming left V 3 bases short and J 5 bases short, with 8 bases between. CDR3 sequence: CASSMGSYQPQHF. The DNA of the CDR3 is TGTGCCAGTAGTATGGGAAGCTATCAGCCCCAGCATTTT.

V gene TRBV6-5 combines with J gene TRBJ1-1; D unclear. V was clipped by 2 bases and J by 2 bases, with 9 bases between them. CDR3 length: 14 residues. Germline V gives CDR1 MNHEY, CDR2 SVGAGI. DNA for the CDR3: TGTGCCAGCAGTTACGGCGCGGGAAACACTGAAGCTTTCTTT. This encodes CASSYGAGNTEAFF.

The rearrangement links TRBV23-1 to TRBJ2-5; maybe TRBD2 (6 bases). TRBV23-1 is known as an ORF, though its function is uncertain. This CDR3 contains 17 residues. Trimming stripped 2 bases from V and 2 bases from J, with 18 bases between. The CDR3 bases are TGCGCCAGCAGTCAACCCGGGACTCCATTACCACAAGAGACCCAGTACTTC. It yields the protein CASSQPGTPLPQETQYF.

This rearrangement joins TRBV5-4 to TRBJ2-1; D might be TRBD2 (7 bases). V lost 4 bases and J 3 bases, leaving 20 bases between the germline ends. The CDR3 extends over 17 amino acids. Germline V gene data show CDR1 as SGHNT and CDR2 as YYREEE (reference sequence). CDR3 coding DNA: TGTGCCAGCAGCCCCGGGGGCGGGAGCGCCCGCTACAATGAGCAGTTCTTC. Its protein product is CASSPGGGSARYNEQFF.

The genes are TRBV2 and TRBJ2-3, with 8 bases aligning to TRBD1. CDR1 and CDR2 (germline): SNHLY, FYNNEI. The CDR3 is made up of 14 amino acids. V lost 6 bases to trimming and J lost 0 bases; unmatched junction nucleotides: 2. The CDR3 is CASRRTGSTDTQYF. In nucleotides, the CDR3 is TGTGCCAGCAGAAGGACAGGGAGCACAGATACGCAGTATTTT.

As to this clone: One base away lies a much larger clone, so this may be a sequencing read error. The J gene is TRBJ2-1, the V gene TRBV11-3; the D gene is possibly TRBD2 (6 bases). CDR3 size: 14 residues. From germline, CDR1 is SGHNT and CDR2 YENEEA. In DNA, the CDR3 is TGTGCCAACAGCTTAGAGGCGGGTAGCGGTGAGCAGTTCTTC. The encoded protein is CANSLEAGSGEQFF.

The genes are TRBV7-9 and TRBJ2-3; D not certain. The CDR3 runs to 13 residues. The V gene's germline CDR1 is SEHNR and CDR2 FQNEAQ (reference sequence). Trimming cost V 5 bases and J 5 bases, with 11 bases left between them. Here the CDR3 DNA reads TGTGCCAGCAGCCCAGCCGCGGTAGATACGCAGTATTTT. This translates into CASSPAAVDTQYF. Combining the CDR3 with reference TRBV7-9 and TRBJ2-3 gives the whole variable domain DTGVSQNPRHKITKRGQNVTFRCDPISEHNRLYWYRQTLGQGPEFLTYFQNEAQLEKSRLLSDRFSAERPKGSFSTLEIQRTEQGDSAMYLCASSPAAVDTQYFGPGTRLTVL.

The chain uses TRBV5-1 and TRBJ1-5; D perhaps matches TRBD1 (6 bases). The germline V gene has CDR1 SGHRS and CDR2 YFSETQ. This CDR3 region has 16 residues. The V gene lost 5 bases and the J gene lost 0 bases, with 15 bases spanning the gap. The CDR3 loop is CASRGKGVYSNQPQHF. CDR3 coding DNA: TGCGCCAGCAGAGGCAAGGGGGTGTATAGCAATCAGCCCCAGCATTTT. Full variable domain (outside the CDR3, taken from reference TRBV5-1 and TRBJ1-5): KAGVTQTPRYLIKTRGQQVTLSCSPISGHRSVSWYQQTPGQGLQFLFEYFSETQRNKGNFPGRFSGRQFSNSRSEMNVSTLELGDSALYLCASRGKGVYSNQPQHFGDGTRLSIL.

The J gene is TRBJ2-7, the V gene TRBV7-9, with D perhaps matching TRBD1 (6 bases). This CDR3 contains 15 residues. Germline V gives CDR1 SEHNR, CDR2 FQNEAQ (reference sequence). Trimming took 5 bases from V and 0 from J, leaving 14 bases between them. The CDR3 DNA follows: TGTGCCAGCAGCACCCGACAGGTCTACTCCTACGAGCAGTACTTC. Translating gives CASSTRQVYSYEQYF.

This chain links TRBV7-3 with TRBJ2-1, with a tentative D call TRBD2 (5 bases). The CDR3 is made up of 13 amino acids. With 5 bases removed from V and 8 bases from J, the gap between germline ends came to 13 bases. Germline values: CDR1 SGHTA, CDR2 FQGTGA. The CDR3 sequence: CASSTYDGDEQFF. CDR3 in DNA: TGTGCCAGCAGCACCTATGACGGGGATGAGCAGTTCTTC.

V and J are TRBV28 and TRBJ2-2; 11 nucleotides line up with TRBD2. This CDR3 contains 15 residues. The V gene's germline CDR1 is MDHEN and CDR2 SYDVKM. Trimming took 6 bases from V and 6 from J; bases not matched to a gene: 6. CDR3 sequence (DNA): TGTGCCAGCAGCACTAGCGGGAGAATCCCCGGGGAGCTGTTTTTT. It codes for CASSTSGRIPGELFF. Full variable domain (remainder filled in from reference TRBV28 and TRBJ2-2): DVKVTQSSRYLVKRTGEKVFLECVQDMDHENMFWYRQDPGLGLRLIYFSYDVKMKEKGDIPEGYSVSREKKERFSLILESASTNQTSMYLCASSTSGRIPGELFFGEGSRLTVL.

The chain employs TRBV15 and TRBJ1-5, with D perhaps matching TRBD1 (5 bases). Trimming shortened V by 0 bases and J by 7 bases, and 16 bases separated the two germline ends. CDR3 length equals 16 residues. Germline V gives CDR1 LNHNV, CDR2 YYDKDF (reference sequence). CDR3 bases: TGTGCCACCAGCAGAGAATCAGACAGTGGGAGGCAGCCCCAGCATTTT. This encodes CATSRESDSGRQPQHF. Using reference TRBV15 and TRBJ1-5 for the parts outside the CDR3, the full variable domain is DAMVIQNPRYQVTQFGKPVTLSCSQTLNHNVMYWYQQKSSQAPKLLFHYYDKDFNNEADTPDNFQSRRPNTSFCFLDIRSPGLGDTAMYLCATSRESDSGRQPQHFGDGTRLSIL.

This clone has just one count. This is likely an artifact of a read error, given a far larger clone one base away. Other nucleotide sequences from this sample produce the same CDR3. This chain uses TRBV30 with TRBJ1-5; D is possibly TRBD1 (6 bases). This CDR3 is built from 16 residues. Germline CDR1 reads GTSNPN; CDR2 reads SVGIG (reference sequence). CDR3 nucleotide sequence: TGTGCCTGGGGTGTAGGGGGTGACTATAGCAATCAGCCCCAGCATTTT. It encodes CAWGVGGDYSNQPQHF.

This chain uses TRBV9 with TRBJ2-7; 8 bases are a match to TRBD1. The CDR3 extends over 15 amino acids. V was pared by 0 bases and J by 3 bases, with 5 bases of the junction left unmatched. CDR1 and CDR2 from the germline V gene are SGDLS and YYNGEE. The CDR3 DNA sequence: TGTGCCAGCAGCGTAGGGACAGGGTCGGGCTACGAGCAGTACTTC. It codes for CASSVGTGSGYEQYF.

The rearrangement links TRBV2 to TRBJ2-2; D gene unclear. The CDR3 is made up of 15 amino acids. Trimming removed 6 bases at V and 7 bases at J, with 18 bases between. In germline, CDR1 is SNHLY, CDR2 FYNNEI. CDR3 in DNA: TGTGCCAGCAGCGACGGCCGGTTGGCTAACGGGGAGCTGTTTTTT. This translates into CASSDGRLANGELFF.